What follows describes a single TCR beta chain. Data came from immunoSEQ multiplex PCR; TCRdb stores just in-frame clones and leaves some out. The sample includes around 15,000 clones, around 80% of them seen just once. The CDR3 sequence is 12 residues long. Germline lookup yields CDR1 ENHRY and CDR2 SYGVKD. The J segment lost 2 bases and the V segment lost 10 bases, leaving 4 bases of the junction unmatched. These data originate in a study of cytotoxic CD8 clonotypes in ibrutinib-treated CLL. On the study more broadly: Included were 11 to 12 relapsed/refractory and approximately 15 treatment-naive patients, of whom roughly 17 were IGHV unmutated. The sample average was approximately 260,000 productive templates and 85,000 to 100,000 productive rearrangements. Following a median about twelve months of treatment, with a range of 6 to 36, response samples were taken.

The receptor comes from a human donor with chronic lymphocytic leukemia. The starting material was PBMCs, obtained before ibrutinib treatment. The chain joins TRBV10-3 to TRBJ1-2; 7 bases are a match to TRBD1. The CDR3 reads CATQGQNYGYTF. CDR3 DNA: TGTGCCACCCAGGGACAGAACTATGGCTACACCTTC.